This TCR beta chain was sequenced during a study of T cell changes during pregnancy in multiple sclerosis. Some clones are missing from TCRdb's copy, which holds only in-frame ones; the method was immunoSEQ multiplex PCR. This repertoire shows around 51,000 clones, around 94% found once; its top ten account for 0.58%. The germline V gene encodes CDR1 MNHEY and CDR2 SVGAGI. V lost 8 bases to trimming and J lost 5 bases, with 13 bases between them. The CDR3 contains 13 residues. This receptor was taken from a female donor with multiple sclerosis, enrolled in a pregnancy study. This chain joins TRBV6-5 and TRBJ1-5, with a weak D call TRBD1 (5 bases). Sequences were derived from CD4+ T cells from peripheral blood mononuclear cells, sampled in the second trimester of pregnancy. CDR3 nucleotides: TGTGCCAGCGGCCTTCCCAGGGATCAGCCCCAGCATTTT. Encoded protein: CASGLPRDQPQHF.